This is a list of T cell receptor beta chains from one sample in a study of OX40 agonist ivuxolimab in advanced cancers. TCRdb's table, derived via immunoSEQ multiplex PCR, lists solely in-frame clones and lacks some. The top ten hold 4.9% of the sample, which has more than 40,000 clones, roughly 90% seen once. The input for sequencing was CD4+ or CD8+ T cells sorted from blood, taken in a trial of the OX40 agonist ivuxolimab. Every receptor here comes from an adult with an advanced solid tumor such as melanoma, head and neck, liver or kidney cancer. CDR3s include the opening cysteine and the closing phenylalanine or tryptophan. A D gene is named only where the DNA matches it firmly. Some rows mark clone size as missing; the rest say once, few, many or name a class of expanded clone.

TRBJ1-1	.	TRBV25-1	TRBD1	CATGQGTVTEAFF	TGTGCCACTGGACAGGGTACCGTCACTGAAGCTTTCTTT
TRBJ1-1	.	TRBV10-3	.	CAISVAGINTEAFF	TGTGCCATCAGTGTAGCAGGGATTAACACTGAAGCTTTCTTT
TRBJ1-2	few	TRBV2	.	CASRQGGYTF	TGTGCCAGCAGGCAGGGGGGCTACACCTTC
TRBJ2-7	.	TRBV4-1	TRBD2	CASSQEIAGSVEQYF	TGCGCCAGCAGCCAAGAGATAGCGGGGAGTGTCGAGCAGTACTTC
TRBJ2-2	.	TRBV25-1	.	CASSEYGSYPGELFF	TGTGCCAGCAGTGAATATGGCAGTTATCCCGGGGAGCTGTTTTTT
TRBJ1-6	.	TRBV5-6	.	CASSRGSYNSPLHF	TGTGCCAGCAGCCGAGGATCCTATAATTCACCCCTCCACTTT
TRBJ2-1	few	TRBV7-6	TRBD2	CASSFGVAGGQGNEQFF	TGTGCCAGCAGCTTTGGGGTAGCGGGAGGGCAGGGCAATGAGCAGTTCTTC
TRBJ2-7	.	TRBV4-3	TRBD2	CASSQSFAGGHEQYF	TGCGCCAGCTCTCAGTCGTTTGCGGGAGGACACGAGCAGTACTTC
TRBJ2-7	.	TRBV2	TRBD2	CASSGLAGGYEQYF	TGTGCCAGCAGCGGACTAGCGGGTGGCTACGAGCAGTACTTC
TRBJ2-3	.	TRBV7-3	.	CASSFRDDTDTQYF	TGTGCCAGCAGCTTCAGGGATGACACAGATACGCAGTATTTT
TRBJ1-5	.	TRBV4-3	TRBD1	CASSQDPHRGYSNQPQHF	TGCGCCAGCAGCCAAGATCCGCACAGGGGGTATAGCAATCAGCCCCAGCATTTT
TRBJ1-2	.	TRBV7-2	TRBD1	CASSLGGQGSGYGYTF	TGTGCCAGCAGCTTAGGGGGACAGGGATCGGGCTATGGCTACACCTTC
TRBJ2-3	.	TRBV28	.	CASSFEGGEDPDTQYF	TGTGCCAGCAGTTTTGAAGGAGGGGAGGATCCAGATACGCAGTATTTT
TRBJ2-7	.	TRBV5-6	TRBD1	CASSIGQGPYEQYF	TGTGCCAGCAGCATAGGACAGGGACCCTACGAGCAGTACTTC
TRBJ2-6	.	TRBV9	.	CASTSDSGANVLTF	TGTGCCAGCACCTCGGACTCTGGGGCCAACGTCCTGACTTTC
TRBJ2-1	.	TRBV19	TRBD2	CASSNVAGDYNEQFF	TGTGCCAGTAGTAACGTAGCGGGGGATTACAATGAGCAGTTCTTC
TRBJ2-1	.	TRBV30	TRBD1	CAWSTGQGVNEQFF	TGTGCCTGGAGTACGGGACAGGGTGTCAATGAGCAGTTCTTC
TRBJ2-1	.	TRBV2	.	CASSPWGGGINEQFF	TGTGCCAGCAGCCCCTGGGGAGGGGGGATCAATGAGCAGTTCTTC
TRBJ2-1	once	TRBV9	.	CASSVGPYNEQFF	TGTGCCAGCAGCGTAGGACCATACAATGAGCAGTTCTTC
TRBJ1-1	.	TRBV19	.	CASCTQGWNTEAFF	TGTGCCAGCTGTACCCAGGGGTGGAACACTGAAGCTTTCTTT
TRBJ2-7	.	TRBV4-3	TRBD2	CASSQDILAGPSYEQYF	TGCGCCAGCAGCCAAGATATACTAGCGGGACCCTCCTACGAGCAGTACTTC
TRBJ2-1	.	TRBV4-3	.	CASSRAPVPRDEQFF	TGCGCCAGCAGCCGCGCTCCCGTACCCCGAGATGAGCAGTTCTTC
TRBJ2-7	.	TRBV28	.	CASSFHETYEQYF	TGTGCCAGCAGTTTCCACGAAACCTACGAGCAGTACTTC
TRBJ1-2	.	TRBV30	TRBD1	CAWSVLGTGGDGYTF	TGTGCCTGGAGTGTACTAGGGACAGGGGGAGATGGCTACACCTTC
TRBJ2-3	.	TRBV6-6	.	CASTPLGAISVNTQYF	TGTGCCAGCACTCCCCTGGGCGCGATTTCGGTAAATACGCAGTATTTT
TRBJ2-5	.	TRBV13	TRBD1	CASSVGTGESETQYF	TGTGCCAGCAGCGTCGGGACAGGCGAGTCTGAGACCCAGTACTTC